The present TCR beta chain was sequenced within a study of beta chain features in type 1 diabetes. The whole isolated RNA underwent reverse transcription, so sequencing captured expressed TCRB transcripts. There were 3.4 million or so reads on average in the naive, central memory and regulatory T cell samples. The table came from immunoSEQ multiplex PCR; TCRdb's copy has only in-frame clones and leaves some out. This sample has about 160,000 clones, with 10% found just once. Donors underwent one heparinised blood draw, about 120 mL on average. Cell sorting via CD45RO/CCR7/CD25/CD127/CD95/CD27 was performed to obtain CD4+ naive, central memory, regulatory and stem cell-like memory cells. General observations from the study: More deletions and fewer insertions at VDJ junctions were found in patients with type 1 diabetes. Type 1 diabetes patients showed a moderate but significant shortening of TCRB CDR3s in all four CD4+ subsets.

The CDR3 has 13 amino acids. With 8 bases clipped from V and 5 bases from J, the junction kept 6 bases outside the gene matches. CDR1 is MDHEN, CDR2 SYDVKM, per germline. Note on this clone: Antigen specificity is unknown.

The sequence came from a man under 40 with type 1 diabetes. The chain couples TRBV28 to TRBJ1-5; 7 nucleotides agree with TRBD1. Specimen: central memory CD4+ T cells from blood. The CDR3 sequence: CASGGTAYQPQHF. CDR3 bases: TGTGCCAGCGGCGGGACAGCCTATCAGCCCCAGCATTTT.